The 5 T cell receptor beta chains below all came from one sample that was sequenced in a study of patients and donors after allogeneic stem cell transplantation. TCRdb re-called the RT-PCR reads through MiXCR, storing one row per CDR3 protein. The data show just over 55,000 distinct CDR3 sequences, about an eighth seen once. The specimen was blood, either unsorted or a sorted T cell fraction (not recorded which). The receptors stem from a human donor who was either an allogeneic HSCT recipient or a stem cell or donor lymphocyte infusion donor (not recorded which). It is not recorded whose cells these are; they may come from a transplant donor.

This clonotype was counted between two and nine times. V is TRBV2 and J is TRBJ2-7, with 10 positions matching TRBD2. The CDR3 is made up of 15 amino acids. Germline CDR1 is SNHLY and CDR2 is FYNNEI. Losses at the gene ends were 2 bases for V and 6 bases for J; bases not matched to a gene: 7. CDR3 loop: CASSESLAGVSEQYF. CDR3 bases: TGTGCCAGCAGTGAATCTCTAGCGGGAGTGAGCGAGCAGTACTTC.

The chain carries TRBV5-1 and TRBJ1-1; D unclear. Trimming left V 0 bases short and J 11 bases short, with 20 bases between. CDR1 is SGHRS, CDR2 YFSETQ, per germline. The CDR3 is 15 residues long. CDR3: CASSLAGRSTSGAFF. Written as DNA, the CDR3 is TGCGCCAGCAGCTTGGCGGGCAGGTCTACCTCTGGCGCTTTCTTT.

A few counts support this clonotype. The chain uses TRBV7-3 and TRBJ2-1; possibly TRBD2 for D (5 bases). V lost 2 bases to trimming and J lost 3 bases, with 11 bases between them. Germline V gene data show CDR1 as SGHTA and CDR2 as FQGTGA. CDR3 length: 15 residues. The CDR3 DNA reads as TGTGCCAGCAGCTTAGCCTTTGGAGGCTACAATGAGCAGTTCTTC. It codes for CASSLAFGGYNEQFF.

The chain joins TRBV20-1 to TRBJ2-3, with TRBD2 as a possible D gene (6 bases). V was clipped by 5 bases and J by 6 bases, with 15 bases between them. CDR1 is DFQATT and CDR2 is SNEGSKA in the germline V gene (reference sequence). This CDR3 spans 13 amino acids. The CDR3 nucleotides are TGCAGTGCTCCTAGCGCAAACCGGGATACGCAGTATTTT. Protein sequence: CSAPSANRDTQYF.

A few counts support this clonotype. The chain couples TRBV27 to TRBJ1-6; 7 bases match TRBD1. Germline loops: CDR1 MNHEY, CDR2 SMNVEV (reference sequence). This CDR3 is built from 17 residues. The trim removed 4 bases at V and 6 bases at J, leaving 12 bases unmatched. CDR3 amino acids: CASSSLTPGQINSPLHF. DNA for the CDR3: TGTGCCAGCAGTTCTCTGACGCCGGGACAGATTAATTCACCCCTCCACTTT.